The clone carrying this T cell receptor beta chain was counted only a few times. Looked up from germline, CDR1 is SEHNR and CDR2 is FQNEAQ (reference sequence). The CDR3 runs to 13 residues. The ends were cut back, 10 bases at V and 8 bases at J, with 18 bases in the middle. This record comes from a study of molecular identifiers for immune sequencing clone quantification. Libraries of bulk TCR were made by previously described methods (with listed TCR primers). MiXCR was run by TCRdb on the PCR reads, yielding one entry per CDR3 protein. The profile shows 400,000 to 600,000 distinct CDR3 sequences, 25% of them singletons.

The specimen sequenced was naive CD8+ T cells from blood, with Jurkat cell RNA spiked in. As to subset: FACS-sorted CD8+CD4-CCR7+CD45RA+ naive T cells. V usage is TRBV7-9 and J usage is TRBJ2-1; TRBD2 is a possible D gene (5 bases). This clonotype originated in a human donor in good health. Some libraries in this study had Jurkat cell RNA spiked in. In nucleotides, the CDR3 is TGTGCCACTCGGGCCGGGCCGAGGGATGAGCAGTTCTTC. Translation: CATRAGPRDEQFF. Supplemented by reference TRBV7-9 and TRBJ2-1, the full variable domain reads DTGVSQNPRHKITKRGQNVTFRCDPISEHNRLYWYRQTLGQGPEFLTYFQNEAQLEKSRLLSDRFSAERPKGSFSTLEIQRTEQGDSAMYLCATRAGPRDEQFFGPGTRLTVL.